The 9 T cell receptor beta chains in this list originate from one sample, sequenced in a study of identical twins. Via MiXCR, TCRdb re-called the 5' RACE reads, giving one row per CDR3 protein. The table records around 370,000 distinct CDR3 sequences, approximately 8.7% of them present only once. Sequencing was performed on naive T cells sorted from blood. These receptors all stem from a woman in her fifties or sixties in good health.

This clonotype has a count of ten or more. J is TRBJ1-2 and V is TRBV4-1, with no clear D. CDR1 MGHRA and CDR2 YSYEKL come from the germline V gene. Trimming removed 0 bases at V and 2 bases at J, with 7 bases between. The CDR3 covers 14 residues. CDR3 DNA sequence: TGCGCCAGCAGCCAAGATCCGGGGAACTATGGCTACACCTTC. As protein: CASSQDPGNYGYTF.

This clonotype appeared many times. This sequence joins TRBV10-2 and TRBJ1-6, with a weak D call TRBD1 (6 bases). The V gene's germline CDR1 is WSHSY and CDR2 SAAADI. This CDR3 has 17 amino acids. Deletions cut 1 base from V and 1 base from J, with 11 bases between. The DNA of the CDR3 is TGCGCCAGCAGTGAGTTACAGGGAGGGTCCTATAATTCACCCCTCCACTTT. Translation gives CASSELQGGSYNSPLHF.

This CDR3 reads CASSPGDRGVIEQYF. In DNA, the CDR3 is TGTGCCAGCTCACCAGGGGACAGAGGGGTGATCGAGCAGTACTTC. The V and J genes are TRBV18 and TRBJ2-7; 7 positions agree with TRBD1. Germline CDR1 is KGHSH and CDR2 is LQKENI. The CDR3 has 15 residues. J was trimmed by 6 bases and V by 2 bases; bases with no gene match: 10.

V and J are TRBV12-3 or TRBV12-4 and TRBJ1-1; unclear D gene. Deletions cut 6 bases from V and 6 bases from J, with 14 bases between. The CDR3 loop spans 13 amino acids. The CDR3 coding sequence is TGTGCCAGCAGCCTGAGGGTACAGCCTGAAGCTTTCTTT. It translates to CASSLRVQPEAFF.

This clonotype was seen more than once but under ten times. CDR3 in amino acids: CASSLVRDRRRFQETQYF. The CDR3 DNA follows: TGTGCCAGCAGCTTAGTAAGGGACAGGAGGAGGTTCCAGGAGACCCAGTACTTC. The chain combines TRBV7-9 with TRBJ2-5, with TRBD1 matching 8 bases. V dropped 1 base and J dropped 5; count of bases not matched to a gene: 15. Germline V lookup: CDR1 SEHNR, CDR2 FQNEAQ (reference sequence). The CDR3 runs 18 residues.

The CDR3 DNA reads as TGTGCCAGCAGGTTAGCGGGCCTCTACGAGCAGTACTTC. It translates to CASRLAGLYEQYF. V and J are TRBV2 and TRBJ2-7, with 7 bases lining up with TRBD2. The ends lost 6 bases at V and 3 bases at J; junction bases unmatched: 5. Germline V gene sequence: CDR1 SNHLY, CDR2 FYNNEI. This CDR3 is 13 amino acids long.

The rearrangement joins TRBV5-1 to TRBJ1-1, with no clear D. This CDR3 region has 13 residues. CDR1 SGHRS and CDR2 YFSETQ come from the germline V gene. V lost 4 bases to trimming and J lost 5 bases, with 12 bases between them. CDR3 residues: CASSAGGKTEAFF. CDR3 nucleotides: TGCGCCAGCAGCGCGGGAGGTAAGACTGAAGCTTTCTTT.

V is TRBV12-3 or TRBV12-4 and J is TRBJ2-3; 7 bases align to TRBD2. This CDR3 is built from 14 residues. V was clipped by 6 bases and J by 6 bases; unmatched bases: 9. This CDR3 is CASSLGLLGDTQYF. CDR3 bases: TGTGCCAGCAGCCTGGGACTATTAGGGGATACGCAGTATTTT.

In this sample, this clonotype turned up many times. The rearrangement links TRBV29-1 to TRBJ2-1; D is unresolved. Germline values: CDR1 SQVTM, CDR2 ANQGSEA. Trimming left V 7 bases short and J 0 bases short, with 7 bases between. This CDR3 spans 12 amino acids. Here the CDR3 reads CSGKSSYNEQFF. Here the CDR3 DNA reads TGCAGCGGGAAGAGCTCCTACAATGAGCAGTTCTTC.